The clone carrying this T cell receptor beta chain was seen only once. These data belong to a study of radiotherapy plus CTLA-4 blockade in lung cancer. Method: immunoSEQ multiplex PCR; TCRdb's copy keeps in-frame clones and lacks some. The sample consists of around 71,000 clones, roughly three quarters of them appearing once. CDR1 and CDR2 from the germline V gene are SGHTA and FQGTGA. V was pared by 1 base and J by 5 bases, with 7 bases between. The CDR3 totals 13 residues. The TCR sequence derives from a human donor with non-small cell lung cancer whose response to radiotherapy plus ipilimumab could not be evaluated. Some clones in this sample may be carry-over from other donors' samples. The chain joins TRBV7-3 to TRBJ2-3; no definite D call. Source: peripheral blood, taken from a patient treated with radiotherapy plus ipilimumab. CDR3 DNA sequence: TGTGCCAGCAGCTTAAGCTACTTAGATACGCAGTATTTT. As protein: CASSLSYLDTQYF.